What follows are 4 T cell receptor beta chains derived from one specimen sequenced in a study of Siglec-9 on CD8 T cells in melanoma. TCRdb keeps only in-frame clones here, not all; method: immunoSEQ multiplex PCR. In the table there are about 33,000 clones, about 80% of which are singletons. What was sequenced was Siglec-9- CD8+ T cells sorted from blood. The receptors stem from a human donor in good health.

The chain joins TRBV7-9 to TRBJ1-2, with TRBD1 matching 7 bases. The CDR3 totals 15 residues. Unmatched junction bases numbered 5, after V lost 3 bases and J lost 1 base. Germline values: CDR1 SEHNR, CDR2 FQNEAQ (reference sequence). The DNA for the CDR3 is TGTGCCAGCAGCTTGACCGGGACAGATAACTATGGCTACACCTTC. It is translated as CASSLTGTDNYGYTF. The variable domain in full, with the rest retrieved from reference TRBV7-9 and TRBJ1-2, is DTGVSQNPRHKITKRGQNVTFRCDPISEHNRLYWYRQTLGQGPEFLTYFQNEAQLEKSRLLSDRFSAERPKGSFSTLEIQRTEQGDSAMYLCASSLTGTDNYGYTFGSGTRLTVV.

This chain connects TRBV27 to TRBJ1-6; D remains unclear. The CDR3 is made up of 17 amino acids. Germline-derived CDR1 and CDR2 are MNHEY and SMNVEV (reference sequence). V lost 6 bases, J lost 9 bases, and 24 bases lay in between. The CDR3 is CASSSLLGWGSGSPLHF. CDR3 sequence (DNA): TGTGCCAGCAGCTCCCTCCTAGGGTGGGGATCCGGTTCACCCCTCCACTTT.

The table lists this clone with a few counts. J is TRBJ1-1 and V is TRBV6-6; TRBD1 agrees at 7 bases. Trimming took 6 bases from V and 5 from J; bases not matched to a gene: 12. This CDR3 is 15 amino acids long. Germline V gene data show CDR1 as MNHNY and CDR2 as SVGAGI (reference sequence). The CDR3 loop reads CASSLFDRVGTEAFF. The DNA of the CDR3 is TGTGCCAGCAGCTTATTTGACAGGGTTGGTACTGAAGCTTTCTTT.

The genes are TRBV11-2 and TRBJ2-2, with D perhaps matching TRBD2 (6 bases). V was pared by 3 bases and J by 7 bases, with 9 bases between. There are 13 residues in the CDR3. Germline V CDR1 and CDR2: SGHAT, FQNNGV. The DNA of the CDR3 is TGTGCCAGCAGCTTTAGCGGTGGCGGGGAGCTGTTTTTT. Its translation is CASSFSGGGELFF.